This T cell receptor beta chain appears in the sequencing data of a study of blood T cell dynamics during melanoma immunotherapy. Produced via immunoSEQ multiplex PCR; TCRdb's table is partial and in-frame only. The sample has over 10,000 clones, around 91% seen once. This CDR3 is built from 15 residues. Germline V gene lookup returns CDR1 SGHVS and CDR2 FQNEAQ. V was clipped by 5 bases and J by 9 bases; unmatched bases: 8. Time point described: week 3, after first cycle of checkpoint inhibitor. Blood was drawn before treatment and at week 3 after checkpoint blockade. The material sequenced was effector memory CD8+ T cells from blood, taken from a patient treated with checkpoint blockade. The clonotype comes from a human donor with melanoma. V usage is TRBV7-8 and J usage is TRBJ2-2; 11 bases align to TRBD2. The CDR3 is CASSQRGTSGWELFF. The CDR3 nucleotides are TGTGCCAGCAGCCAGAGAGGGACTAGCGGTTGGGAGCTGTTTTTT.